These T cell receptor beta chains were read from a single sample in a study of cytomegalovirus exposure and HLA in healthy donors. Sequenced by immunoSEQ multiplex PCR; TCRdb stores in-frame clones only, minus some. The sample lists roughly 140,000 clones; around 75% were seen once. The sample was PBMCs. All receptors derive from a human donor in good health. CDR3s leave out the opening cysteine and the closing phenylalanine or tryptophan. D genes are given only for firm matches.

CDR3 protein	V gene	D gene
ASGHSRNEQF	TRBV5-1	-
ATSKWDRGETQY	TRBV15	TRBD1
ASSYLWTSGQDTQY	TRBV6-5	TRBD2
ASSPRGGYEQY	TRBV28	TRBD2
ASSDFGDSANTGELF	TRBV2	-
ASSRTSDEQY	TRBV19	TRBD2
ASSLGVLGHWDYGYT	TRBV5-4	-
ASSVDQDTSGANVLT	TRBV9	-
ASSPPRTGSSYEQY	TRBV28	-
ASSYSTGNGYT	TRBV6-5	-
ASSLASVLTDTQY	TRBV28	-
ASSSDRLPYNEKLF	TRBV7-9	TRBD1
ASSPHLWTSAAVYEQY	TRBV27	TRBD2
ASSLVTEGKLF	TRBV7-2	-
ASSPLAGGFTDTQY	TRBV27	TRBD2
ASSPTAGNENIQY	TRBV4-3	-
ASSPSGSTAGELF	TRBV9	TRBD2
ASSDPGIYNEQF	TRBV10-1	-
ASSQVIPTDTQY	TRBV4-1	-
ASSLGSTVAGAYNEQF	TRBV5-4	TRBD2
SSSSVTGGGYT	TRBV7-9	TRBD1
ASIIQPQH	TRBV6-4	-
ASSLGQHGGYEQY	TRBV4-1	-
ASSLDTGSTDTQY	TRBV5-1	-
SATGTGNTIY	TRBV29-1	-